These T cell receptor beta chains were read from a single sample in a study of OX40 agonist ivuxolimab in advanced cancers. This table comes from immunoSEQ multiplex PCR, and its TCRdb copy is limited to in-frame clones, with some not included. The sample lists about 55,000 clones, about 90% occurring once. The material was CD4+ or CD8+ T cells sorted from blood, obtained in a trial of the OX40 agonist ivuxolimab. All receptors derive from an adult with an advanced solid tumor such as melanoma, head and neck, liver or kidney cancer. CDR3s include the opening cysteine and the closing phenylalanine or tryptophan. The size field is filled for only some rows; it gives once, few, many or a size class.

>TRBJ1-4|TRBV5-1|-
CASGHGEKLFF
>TRBJ1-3|TRBV2|once
CASSESGNTIYF
>TRBJ2-3|TRBV28|-
CASSPRLAGPAGRYF
>TRBJ1-5|TRBV19|once
CASSIEAGGMEPQHF
>TRBJ2-7|TRBV6-1|-
CASSGASGRYEQYF
>TRBJ2-7|TRBV27|-
CASSWTGEGEQYF
>TRBJ2-1|TRBV15|-
CATSRDPESARREQFF
>TRBJ1-6|TRBV6-1|-
CASSVQGLGSYNSPLHF
>TRBJ2-3|TRBV28|-
CASRQWLGGFADTQYF
>TRBJ2-2|TRBV5-1|few
CASSLVGDGELFF
>TRBJ2-7|TRBV4-2|-
CASSQAREQYF
>TRBJ1-3|TRBV5-6|-
CASSHGTGLGNTIYF
>TRBJ2-3|TRBV5-4|-
CASSFRSGQVVSEYF
>TRBJ1-2|TRBV19|-
CASNRANYGYTF
>TRBJ1-2|TRBV7-2|-
CASSLEVYGYTF
>TRBJ2-7|TRBV5-1|-
CASSLAPSGYYEQYF
>TRBJ2-2|TRBV19|-
CASSVEVISTGELFF
>TRBJ1-2|TRBV19|-
CASSTQVGTAYGYTF
>TRBJ2-7|TRBV16|-
CASSPLAGGVVEQYF
>TRBJ1-1|TRBV29-1|-
CSVSGPPNTEAFF
>TRBJ1-1|TRBV14|few
CASSQAQAYTEAFF
>TRBJ1-5|TRBV15|-
CATSREGFGNQPQHF
>TRBJ1-1|TRBV7-3|-
CASRKDQVGVAFF
>TRBJ2-5|TRBV11-3|-
CASSAVRNLQETQYF
>TRBJ1-1|TRBV30|-
CACTFGGFSRIYTEAFF
>TRBJ2-1|TRBV6-4|once
CASSGVGTSGVTYNEQFF
>TRBJ2-3|TRBV5-4|-
CASSADRGVQYF
>TRBJ2-7|TRBV5-6|-
CASSLAGWTAVYEQYF
>TRBJ1-3|TRBV18|-
CASLSQPNTIYF
>TRBJ1-2|TRBV6-1|-
CASSWDRGEYGYTF
>TRBJ1-5|TRBV4-2|-
CASSQEERQPQHF
>TRBJ2-1|TRBV5-4|-
CASSFGLYNEQFF
>TRBJ2-2|TRBV5-5|once
CASSTGTYNTGELFF
>TRBJ2-5|TRBV23-1|-
CASSQSLLFTGETQYF
>TRBJ2-2|TRBV4-1|medium-sized
CASSQGLFGFRTGELFF
>TRBJ2-2|TRBV6-1|-
CASSSLAASAGELFF
>TRBJ2-7|TRBV28|-
CASSSTTPRPYEQYF
>TRBJ2-5|TRBV2|-
CASSEASGISQETQYF
>TRBJ2-2|TRBV2|-
CASSDTGVSTGELFF
>TRBJ2-1|TRBV11-3|-
CASSWDRVRNEQFF
>TRBJ2-7|TRBV2|-
CASRDRSYEQYF
>TRBJ2-7|TRBV28|-
CASQPSVTYREQYF
>TRBJ2-1|TRBV29-1|-
CSVPRSGRPVNGQFF
>TRBJ1-2|TRBV20-1|once
CSAGEVGYTF
>TRBJ2-1|TRBV2|once
CASSAGSSSYNEQFF
>TRBJ1-1|TRBV19|-
CACQTGLTEAFF
>TRBJ2-3|TRBV19|-
CASARLPDTDTQYF
>TRBJ1-6|TRBV5-1|-
CASSTGTGRNSPLHF
>TRBJ1-6|TRBV2|-
CASTPRGKPLHF
>TRBJ2-3|TRBV2|-
CASNQRTDTQYF
>TRBJ2-2|TRBV12-5|-
CASGPTATGELFF
>TRBJ1-5|TRBV11-2|-
CASSFSFGVGQPQHF
>TRBJ1-5|TRBV6-6|once
CASSSSTGGAQPQHF
>TRBJ2-7|TRBV15|once
CATSRGEGGFDEQYF
>TRBJ1-2|TRBV11-3|-
CASSLVVRPSNYGYTF
>TRBJ2-1|TRBV27|-
CASSLKLFNEQFF
>TRBJ2-3|TRBV15|-
CATSARSYPGGRFSSTDTQYF
>TRBJ2-7|TRBV28|-
CASREGHATSYEQYF
>TRBJ2-5|TRBV7-9|few
CASSPRETQYF
>TRBJ2-3|TRBV5-1|-
CASSVGVYTDTQYF